These 6 T cell receptor beta chains were all obtained from the same sample, sequenced in a study of long-term antiretroviral therapy in people with HIV. The assay used was immunoSEQ (version v3.0), run at survey level. Repertoires were generated with immunoSEQ multiplex PCR, while TCRdb's copy carries only in-frame clones and drops some. This table has some 33,000 clones, 95% to 98% appearing once. Source: unsorted PBMCs, taken 7.6 years after starting antiretroviral therapy. These receptors were taken from a man aged 25-45 years with HIV.

This clone showed up just once. The V call is TRBV27, the J call TRBJ2-1, with TRBD2 matching 15 bases. The J segment lost 6 bases and the V segment lost 5 bases, leaving 2 bases of the junction unmatched. Germline assignment: CDR1 MNHEY and CDR2 SMNVEV (reference sequence). The CDR3 extends over 15 amino acids. DNA of the CDR3: TGTGCCAGCAGTCCGGGACTAGCGGGGGGCAATGAGCAGTTCTTC. It codes for CASSPGLAGGNEQFF.

This clone was found once. V gene TRBV2 combines with J gene TRBJ1-4; 10 bases fit TRBD1. The CDR3 runs to 15 residues. CDR1 and CDR2 (germline): SNHLY, FYNNEI. J gave up 8 bases and V 2 bases, and 5 bases lay outside the gene matches. The chain's CDR3 is CASSELGQGQEKLFF. In DNA form, the CDR3 reads TGTGCCAGCAGTGAACTGGGACAGGGGCAGGAAAAACTGTTTTTT.

This clone was picked up one time. The chain recombines TRBV2 with TRBJ1-3; D is perhaps TRBD1 (5 bases). Germline V CDR1 and CDR2: SNHLY, FYNNEI. The V gene lost 6 bases and the J gene lost 0 bases, with 12 bases spanning the gap. CDR3 size: 15 residues. This chain's CDR3 is CASSQGTGSGNTIYF. Written as DNA, the CDR3 is TGTGCCAGCAGCCAAGGGACCGGCTCTGGAAACACCATATATTTT.

The chain employs TRBV7-2 and TRBJ1-5, with unresolved D. With 0 bases removed from V and 5 bases from J, the gap between germline ends came to 2 bases. In germline, CDR1 is SGHTA, CDR2 FQGNSA. The CDR3 consists of 12 residues. In DNA, the CDR3 is TGTGCCAGCAGCTTAGCAGATCAGCCCCAGCATTTT. This sequence encodes CASSLADQPQHF.

The chain couples TRBV7-9 to TRBJ2-6; maybe TRBD2 (6 bases). Germline V gene lookup returns CDR1 SEHNR and CDR2 FQNEAQ (reference sequence). The CDR3 sequence is 15 residues long. V shed 5 bases and J shed 2 bases, with 10 bases lying between them. CDR3 region: CASSQTSAGANVLTF. The CDR3, as DNA: TGTGCCAGCAGCCAGACTAGTGCTGGGGCCAACGTCCTGACTTTC.

J is TRBJ1-2 and V is TRBV28; D call uncertain. Germline CDR1 and CDR2: MDHEN and SYDVKM. Trimming pared 3 bases from V and 1 base from J, leaving 9 bases between. There are 14 residues in the CDR3. CDR3 nucleotides: TGTGCCAGCAGTTTCCGAGGTAATAACTATGGCTACACCTTC. The encoded protein is CASSFRGNNYGYTF.